This T cell receptor (beta chain) was sequenced during a study of cytomegalovirus exposure and HLA in healthy donors. Overall study results and limits: Cytomegalovirus status was reportedly diagnosed by the classifier with high specificity and sensitivity. Clusters of TCRs from the first cohort tended to co-occur in the 120 validation repertoires (as a later analysis found).

The data were produced by immunoSEQ multiplex PCR, yet TCRdb's version contains in-frame clones alone and is incomplete. The sample records fewer than 250,000 clones, about nine tenths being singletons. Of note for this clone: Its target is not known.

Germline CDR1 is SGHRS and CDR2 is YFSETQ. J lost 3 bases, V lost 5 bases, and 10 bases had no gene match. There are 16 residues in the CDR3. The sequence derives from a woman between 18 and 29 years old in good health and CMV-seropositive. The rearrangement links TRBV5-1 to TRBJ1-1; 10 bases map to TRBD1. Sequencing was performed on PBMCs. The CDR3 coding sequence is TGCGCCAGCAGTATGACAGGGGGCCTCCCTGACACTGAAGCTTTCTTT. Translated: CASSMTGGLPDTEAFF.